One sample yielded the 29 T cell receptor beta chains listed below, sequenced in a study of Ad26.COV2.S vaccination and SARS-CoV-2 variants. Only in-frame clones appear in the TCRdb table, and some are missing; sequencing was by immunoSEQ multiplex PCR. The repertoire holds approximately 400,000 clones, with around 84% as singletons. The treatment here: roughly 18 received Ad26.COV2.S at low or high dose, single or two shots; 5 received placebo; per-sample allocation not given. Sampling was done on day 63 after the first vaccine or placebo injection. Sequencing was performed on peripheral blood, taken in a trial of Ad26.COV2.S vaccine versus placebo. The origin of the receptors is a person aged 18 to 65 who received the Ad26.COV2.S COVID-19 vaccine or a placebo.

The chain uses TRBV6-5 and TRBJ1-1; D might be TRBD1 (6 bases). The CDR3 totals 15 residues. The germline V gene encodes CDR1 MNHEY and CDR2 SVGAGI. The V end lost 2 bases, the J end lost 1 base, and 11 bases lay between the germline ends. The CDR3 DNA reads TGTGCCAGCAGTTACCCTGGGGGGCGGAACACTGAAGCTTTCTTT. Translating it yields CASSYPGGRNTEAFF.

The rearrangement uses TRBV29-1 and TRBJ1-2; D is uncertain. Germline V gene lookup returns CDR1 SQVTM and CDR2 ANQGSEA. The germline V and J ends were trimmed by 1 base and 0 bases, with 0 bases remaining between them. The CDR3 sequence is 11 residues long. CDR3 residues: CSVEANYGYTF. The CDR3 DNA follows: TGCAGCGTTGAAGCTAACTATGGCTACACCTTC.

The V gene is TRBV28, the J gene TRBJ2-1; 7 bases align to TRBD2. This CDR3 is built from 15 residues. Looked up from germline, CDR1 is MDHEN and CDR2 is SYDVKM. The trim removed 3 bases at V and 8 bases at J, leaving 10 bases unmatched. The CDR3 DNA is TGTGCCAGCAGTTTCCCGACTAGCCGGAGGTATGAGCAGTTCTTC. It translates to CASSFPTSRRYEQFF. Together with reference TRBV28 and TRBJ2-1, the CDR3 gives the full variable domain: DVKVTQSSRYLVKRTGEKVFLECVQDMDHENMFWYRQDPGLGLRLIYFSYDVKMKEKGDIPEGYSVSREKKERFSLILESASTNQTSMYLCASSFPTSRRYEQFFGPGTRLTVL.

The rearrangement links TRBV2 to TRBJ2-7; weak D call: TRBD1 (5 bases). Germline CDR1 SNHLY, CDR2 FYNNEI. V was cut by 3 bases and J by 4 bases, with 13 bases left in between. CDR3 length: 14 residues. The CDR3 loop is CASSDQGQGYEQYF. CDR3 in DNA: TGTGCCAGCAGTGATCAGGGCCAGGGTTACGAGCAGTACTTC.

The chain recombines TRBV10-1 with TRBJ2-1; 8 bases are shared with TRBD1. The V and J ends lost 4 bases and 9 bases, in that order; junction bases with no gene match: 8. CDR3 size: 14 residues. CDR1 is WNHNN, CDR2 SYGVQD, per germline (reference sequence). The CDR3: CASSVFRTGSEQFF. CDR3 bases: TGCGCCAGCAGTGTTTTCAGGACAGGGAGTGAGCAGTTCTTC.

This chain uses TRBV5-6 with TRBJ1-5; D ambiguous. CDR1 and CDR2 from the germline V gene are SGHDT and YYEEEE. With 0 bases removed from V and 9 bases from J, the gap between germline ends came to 22 bases. This CDR3 spans 17 amino acids. CDR3 sequence (DNA): TGTGCCAGCAGCTTGGGGGGAACGACGGCGCCCTCAAGGCCCCAGCATTTT. It specifies CASSLGGTTAPSRPQHF.

The CDR3 region is CASSFLALQETQYF. In DNA, the CDR3 is TGCGCCAGCAGCTTTCTCGCGTTGCAAGAGACCCAGTACTTC. This sequence joins TRBV5-1 and TRBJ2-5, with D uncertain. Per germline, CDR1 SGHRS and CDR2 YFSETQ. V was trimmed by 2 bases and J by 2 bases, leaving 10 bases between them. The CDR3 extends over 14 amino acids.

V is TRBV7-6 and J is TRBJ1-1; 8 nucleotides line up with TRBD1. The CDR3 has 15 residues. Germline V gene data show CDR1 as SGHVS and CDR2 as FNYEAQ. V was pared by 3 bases and J by 4 bases, with 7 bases of the junction left unmatched. The CDR3 is CASSFRTGRATEAFF. As DNA, the CDR3 is TGTGCCAGCAGCTTCCGGACAGGGCGAGCCACTGAAGCTTTCTTT.

The chain carries TRBV10-3 and TRBJ1-1, with a tentative D call TRBD1 (6 bases). The CDR3 runs 15 residues. V was pared by 6 bases and J by 4 bases, with 18 bases between. Germline lookup yields CDR1 ENHRY and CDR2 SYGVKD. The CDR3 spells CAISTTQGGGTEAFF. CDR3 coding DNA: TGTGCCATCAGCACAACTCAAGGGGGGGGCACTGAAGCTTTCTTT.

The chain carries TRBV6-6 and TRBJ2-2; TRBD2 is a possible D gene (5 bases). CDR1 and CDR2 (germline): MNHNY, SVGAGI (reference sequence). The V gene lost 5 bases and the J gene lost 0 bases, with 7 bases spanning the gap. The CDR3 has 14 amino acids. The CDR3: CASSDYPNTGELFF. The CDR3 DNA sequence: TGTGCCAGCAGTGACTATCCGAACACCGGGGAGCTGTTTTTT.

The rearrangement links TRBV5-1 to TRBJ1-2; TRBD1 aligns across 8 bases. The CDR3 sequence is 13 residues long. J was trimmed by 6 bases and V by 2 bases; bases with no gene match: 3. CDR1 is SGHRS, CDR2 YFSETQ, per germline. The CDR3 here is CASSLQGENGYTF. CDR3 coding DNA: TGCGCCAGCAGCTTACAGGGGGAAAATGGCTACACCTTC.

The chain joins TRBV5-1 to TRBJ2-6; 10 bases agree with TRBD1. The germline CDR1 and CDR2 sequences are SGHRS and YFSETQ. The CDR3 is 17 amino acids. V trimming: 4 bases; J trimming: 1 base; junction bases outside the gene matches: 5. CDR3 nucleotides: TGCGCCAGCAGCAGCCGGGACAGGGGTTCTGGGGCCAACGTCCTGACTTTC. It encodes CASSSRDRGSGANVLTF.

V usage is TRBV7-2 and J usage is TRBJ2-3; D is undetermined. The V end was cut by 1 base, the J end by 1 base, with 12 bases between. The CDR3 length is 16 residues. Germline CDR1 and CDR2: SGHTA and FQGNSA. CDR3 loop: CASSLGATPGTDTQYF. The CDR3 DNA is TGTGCCAGCAGCTTAGGGGCTACCCCTGGCACAGATACGCAGTATTTT.

The chain uses TRBV6-8 and TRBJ1-5, with TRBD1 matching 7 bases. Germline V gene sequence: CDR1 MNHGY, CDR2 SAAAGT. Unmatched junction bases numbered 6, after V lost 7 bases and J lost 3 bases. The CDR3 is 14 residues long. CDR3 sequence (DNA): TGTGCCAGCACCGACAGGGCGGTCAATCAGCCCCAGCATTTT. Protein product: CASTDRAVNQPQHF.

The J gene is TRBJ1-6, the V gene TRBV10-2; D is undetermined. CDR3 size: 15 residues. Germline CDR1 WSHSY, CDR2 SAAADI. Trimming stripped 6 bases from V and 7 bases from J, with 16 bases between. The CDR3 nucleotides are TGCGCCAGCAGGGGCGGAACCTATTGGAATTCACCCCTCCACTTT. Translated: CASRGGTYWNSPLHF.

Points on this clone: This same CDR3 is encoded by further DNA sequences in the sample. The gene calls are TRBV18 and TRBJ2-7, with TRBD2 matching over 12 bases. The V segment lost 2 bases and the J segment 2 bases; nucleotides outside the gene matches: 4. The germline V gene has CDR1 KGHSH and CDR2 LQKENI. This CDR3 is built from 16 residues. DNA of the CDR3: TGTGCCAGCTCACCAGGCCTAGCGGGAGGGACCTACGAGCAGTACTTC. Its protein product is CASSPGLAGGTYEQYF.

The CDR3 nucleotides are TGTGCCAGTAGTGAGGATCGGAGGGGGACCCAGTACTTC. It codes for CASSEDRRGTQYF. The chain is built from TRBV19 and TRBJ2-5; maybe TRBD2 (6 bases). The CDR3 loop spans 13 amino acids. V dropped 5 bases and J dropped 7 bases, with 14 bases sitting between them. The germline V gene encodes CDR1 LNHDA and CDR2 SQIVND (reference sequence).

V usage is TRBV7-9 and J usage is TRBJ2-7; 10 bases match TRBD1. Germline V gene sequence: CDR1 SEHNR, CDR2 FQNEAQ (reference sequence). This CDR3 spans 14 amino acids. V was pared by 2 bases and J by 6 bases, with 4 bases of the junction left unmatched. CDR3: CASSLPGQGFEQYF. The DNA of the CDR3 is TGTGCCAGCAGCTTACCGGGACAGGGGTTCGAGCAGTACTTC.

The genes are TRBV7-9 and TRBJ1-4, with a possible D match to TRBD1 (5 bases). V lost 7 bases and J lost 5, with 17 bases in between. This CDR3 spans 15 amino acids. Germline V gene data show CDR1 as SEHNR and CDR2 as FQNEAQ (reference sequence). The CDR3 loop is CASTKTGHLNEKLFF. The CDR3 DNA is TGTGCCAGCACCAAAACAGGACACTTAAATGAAAAACTGTTTTTT.

J is TRBJ2-7 and V is TRBV5-6, with TRBD2 matching 10 bases. Trimming took 1 base from V and 2 from J; bases not matched to a gene: 6. The CDR3 spans 16 residues. Germline CDR1 SGHDT, CDR2 YYEEEE. The CDR3 loop is CASSLRGTSVTYEQYF. The CDR3 DNA follows: TGTGCCAGCAGCTTGCGGGGGACTAGCGTGACCTACGAGCAGTACTTC.

V gene TRBV5-1 combines with J gene TRBJ1-6; D uncertain. The V end lost 4 bases, the J end lost 9 bases, and 14 bases lay between the germline ends. Germline V gene data show CDR1 as SGHRS and CDR2 as YFSETQ. CDR3 length: 14 residues. CDR3 region: CASSLGLEGSPLHF. In DNA form, the CDR3 reads TGCGCCAGCAGCCTCGGACTAGAGGGTTCACCCCTCCACTTT.

This sequence joins TRBV6-6 and TRBJ1-1; 7 nucleotides line up with TRBD1. Germline V gene lookup returns CDR1 MNHNY and CDR2 SVGAGI (reference sequence). The ends lost 5 bases at V and 6 bases at J; junction bases unmatched: 18. The CDR3 is made up of 17 amino acids. DNA for the CDR3: TGTGCCAGCAGTCAGGGAGGGACAGCCCCCCCGATTGCTGAAGCTTTCTTT. This gives the protein CASSQGGTAPPIAEAFF.

The rearrangement uses TRBV11-3 and TRBJ2-7; 9 bases map to TRBD1. CDR3 length: 17 amino acids. Germline V CDR1 and CDR2: SGHNT, YENEEA. V gave up 3 bases and J gave up 3 bases; unmatched junction bases: 12. Written as DNA, the CDR3 is TGTGCCAGCAGCTTCCGCGGGACCGGACAGGGGAACTACGAGCAGTACTTC. This sequence encodes CASSFRGTGQGNYEQYF.

This chain joins TRBV4-3 and TRBJ2-7; no definite D call. Per germline, CDR1 LGHNA and CDR2 YSLEER. With 1 base removed from V and 3 bases from J, the gap between germline ends came to 13 bases. This CDR3 comprises 15 residues. This chain's CDR3 is CASSQASRGLYEQYF. The CDR3 bases are TGCGCCAGCAGCCAAGCGAGTAGAGGTCTCTACGAGCAGTACTTC.

The gene calls are TRBV4-3 and TRBJ2-5; 10 bases align to TRBD2. Germline V CDR1 and CDR2: LGHNA, YSLEER. After removal of 5 bases from V and 2 bases from J, the junction contained 5 bases not matched to a gene. CDR3 length: 15 residues. CDR3 DNA sequence: TGCGCCAGCAGCTTAGGACTAGCGGATCAAGAGACCCAGTACTTC. Its protein is CASSLGLADQETQYF.

V and J are TRBV2 and TRBJ1-5, with D possibly being TRBD1 (5 bases). The CDR3 extends over 14 amino acids. Germline-derived CDR1 and CDR2 are SNHLY and FYNNEI. The germline V and J ends were trimmed by 7 bases and 5 bases, with 15 bases remaining between them. CDR3 DNA: TGTGCCAGCAAGGGGCTTAGGGAGGATCAGCCCCAGCATTTT. Its translation is CASKGLREDQPQHF.

The V gene is TRBV6-5, the J gene TRBJ1-6; 7 positions match TRBD1. Unmatched junction bases numbered 4, after V lost 5 bases and J lost 9 bases. This CDR3 region has 13 residues. Germline assignment: CDR1 MNHEY and CDR2 SVGAGI. The CDR3 DNA reads TGTGCCAGCAGTACAAGACAGGGTTCACCCCTCCACTTT. Translating gives CASSTRQGSPLHF.

CDR3 nucleotide sequence: TGTGCCTGGAGCTTCTCCGGGACAGGGTCCCAGCCCCAGCATTTT. Its protein product is CAWSFSGTGSQPQHF. The V and J genes are TRBV30 and TRBJ1-5; the match to TRBD1 covers 9 bases. The CDR3 loop spans 15 amino acids. The germline CDR1 and CDR2 sequences are GTSNPN and SVGIG (reference sequence). V shed 3 bases, J shed 7 bases, and the junction held 10 bases outside the gene matches. The full variable domain, completed using reference TRBV30 and TRBJ1-5, is SQTIHQWPATLVQPVGSPLSLECTVEGTSNPNLYWYRQAAGRGLQLLFYSVGIGQISSEVPQNLSASRPQDRQFILSSKKLLLSDSGFYLCAWSFSGTGSQPQHFGDGTRLSIL.

V usage is TRBV5-1 and J usage is TRBJ2-2; 9 nucleotides line up with TRBD1. The ends lost 4 bases at V and 0 bases at J; junction bases unmatched: 4. Per the germline V gene, CDR1 is SGHRS and CDR2 is YFSETQ. The CDR3 extends over 16 amino acids. The CDR3 here is CASSTGTGTNTGELFF. CDR3 nucleotides: TGCGCCAGCAGCACCGGGACAGGGACGAACACCGGGGAGCTGTTTTTT.